These 10 T cell receptor beta chains were sequenced from one sample in a study of preoperative IRX-2 immunotherapy in early breast cancer. Using immunoSEQ multiplex PCR, the repertoire was profiled, and TCRdb retains in-frame clones only, with some absent. The sample yields about 34,000 clones, around 96% seen once. The treatment is: preoperative locoregional IRX-2 cytokine immunotherapy. The specimen was obtained from a patient treated with IRX-2 immunotherapy. All receptors come from a human donor with breast cancer.

This rearrangement joins TRBV6-1 to TRBJ2-7, with TRBD1 identical over 7 bases. Per germline, CDR1 MNHNS and CDR2 SASEGT. This CDR3 is built from 15 residues. With V trimmed by 7 bases and J by 4 bases, 13 bases remained unmatched. CDR3 amino acids: CASTRSGTAVYEQYF. Written as DNA, the CDR3 is TGTGCCAGCACCAGATCCGGGACAGCCGTTTACGAGCAGTACTTC.

A single count supports this clone. The genes are TRBV5-6 and TRBJ1-4; no clear D. The V gene lost 2 bases and the J gene lost 8 bases, with 10 bases spanning the gap. The CDR3 is made up of 13 amino acids. Per germline, CDR1 SGHDT and CDR2 YYEEEE. The CDR3 spells CASSFDGREKLFF. Written as DNA, the CDR3 is TGTGCCAGCAGCTTTGATGGACGGGAAAAACTGTTTTTT.

This clone has only one observation. This sequence joins TRBV10-1 and TRBJ2-5; a weak D match, TRBD1 (6 bases). This CDR3 comprises 12 residues. CDR1 is WNHNN and CDR2 is SYGVQD in the germline V gene (reference sequence). The V end was cut by 9 bases, the J end by 4 bases, with 12 bases between. This CDR3 is CARQGVVETQYF. Written as DNA, the CDR3 is TGCGCCAGACAGGGCGTAGTAGAGACCCAGTACTTC.

V gene TRBV27 combines with J gene TRBJ2-5; no definite D call. V lost 3 bases, J lost 4 bases, and 3 bases lay in between. Germline lookup yields CDR1 MNHEY and CDR2 SMNVEV (reference sequence). The CDR3 contains 11 residues. The CDR3 loop is CASSLGETQYF. The DNA of the CDR3 is TGTGCCAGCAGTTTGGGAGAGACCCAGTACTTC.

The chain links TRBV9 to TRBJ2-3; D gene uncertain. V was shortened by 6 bases and J by 0 bases, with 20 bases between the two germline ends. The CDR3 extends over 17 amino acids. Germline CDR1 reads SGDLS; CDR2 reads YYNGEE. The CDR3, as DNA: TGTGCCAGCACTCGTGTGGGTCTTTTCACTAGCACAGATACGCAGTATTTT. Translation: CASTRVGLFTSTDTQYF.

J is TRBJ2-7 and V is TRBV19, with 10 bases matching TRBD1. Germline V gene sequence: CDR1 LNHDA, CDR2 SQIVND (reference sequence). The CDR3 is 15 amino acids. With V trimmed by 5 bases and J by 7 bases, 11 bases remained unmatched. The CDR3 here is CASSLGWGQGFEQYF. The CDR3 DNA follows: TGTGCCAGTAGTCTGGGCTGGGGACAGGGGTTTGAGCAGTACTTC.

This clone appeared a single time. This chain joins TRBV30 and TRBJ2-1; D may be TRBD2 (5 bases). The CDR3 covers 13 residues. With 4 bases removed from V and 6 bases from J, the gap between germline ends came to 13 bases. Germline V CDR1 and CDR2: GTSNPN, SVGIG (reference sequence). The CDR3 bases are TGTGCCTGGACTCTGGACTCTCCCAATGAGCAGTTCTTC. Translated, it gives CAWTLDSPNEQFF.

The J gene is TRBJ2-7, the V gene TRBV5-4; tentative D call: TRBD2 (5 bases). The germline V gene has CDR1 SGHNT and CDR2 YYREEE (reference sequence). The CDR3 totals 13 residues. V was clipped by 2 bases and J by 1 base, with 7 bases between them. CDR3 protein: CASSFGDSYEQYF. DNA for the CDR3: TGTGCCAGCAGCTTCGGGGATTCCTACGAGCAGTACTTC. Using reference TRBV5-4 and TRBJ2-7 for the parts outside the CDR3, the full variable domain is ETGVTQSPTHLIKTRGQQVTLRCSSQSGHNTVSWYQQALGQGPQFIFQYYREEENGRGNFPPRFSGLQFPNYSSELNVNALELDDSALYLCASSFGDSYEQYFGPGTRLTVT.

This clone has only one observation. The CDR3 bases are TGCGCCAGCAGCCAAGCCCCAGAGAGGACCGCGGCCTACGAGCAGTACTTC. Amino acids: CASSQAPERTAAYEQYF. The genes are TRBV4-1 and TRBJ2-7; D remains unclear. The CDR3 sequence is 17 residues long. Trimming shortened V by 1 base and J by 2 bases, and 18 bases separated the two germline ends. CDR1 is MGHRA, CDR2 YSYEKL, per germline.

In this sample, this clone turned up once. This rearrangement joins TRBV11-1 to TRBJ1-6; 11 bases are a match to TRBD1. The length of the CDR3 is 15 residues. The trim removed 2 bases at V and 9 bases at J, leaving 3 bases unmatched. Germline V lookup: CDR1 SGHAT, CDR2 FQDESV (reference sequence). The CDR3 DNA reads TGTGCCAGCAGCTTATTGGACAGGGGGCTTTCACCCCTCCACTTT. This translates into CASSLLDRGLSPLHF.